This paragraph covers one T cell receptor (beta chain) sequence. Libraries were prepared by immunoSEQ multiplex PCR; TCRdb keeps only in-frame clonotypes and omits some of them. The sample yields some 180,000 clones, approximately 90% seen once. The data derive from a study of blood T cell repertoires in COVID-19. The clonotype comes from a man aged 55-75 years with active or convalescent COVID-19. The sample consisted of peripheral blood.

CDR3 loop: CASSFLGRRGLGTEAFF. CDR3 DNA: TGTGCCAGCAGTTTTTTAGGACGGAGGGGTCTAGGCACTGAAGCTTTCTTT. V and J are TRBV7-8 and TRBJ1-1; tentative D call: TRBD1 (5 bases). The ends were cut back, 6 bases at V and 4 bases at J, with 24 bases in the middle. The CDR3 is made up of 17 amino acids. Germline CDR1 and CDR2: SGHVS and FQNEAQ. The whole variable domain, filled in from reference TRBV7-8 and TRBJ1-1, reads GAGVSQSPRYKVAKRGQDVALRCDPISGHVSLFWYQQALGQGPEFLTYFQNEAQLDKSGLPSDRFFAERPEGSVSTLKIQRTQQEDSAVYLCASSFLGRRGLGTEAFFGQGTRLTVV.